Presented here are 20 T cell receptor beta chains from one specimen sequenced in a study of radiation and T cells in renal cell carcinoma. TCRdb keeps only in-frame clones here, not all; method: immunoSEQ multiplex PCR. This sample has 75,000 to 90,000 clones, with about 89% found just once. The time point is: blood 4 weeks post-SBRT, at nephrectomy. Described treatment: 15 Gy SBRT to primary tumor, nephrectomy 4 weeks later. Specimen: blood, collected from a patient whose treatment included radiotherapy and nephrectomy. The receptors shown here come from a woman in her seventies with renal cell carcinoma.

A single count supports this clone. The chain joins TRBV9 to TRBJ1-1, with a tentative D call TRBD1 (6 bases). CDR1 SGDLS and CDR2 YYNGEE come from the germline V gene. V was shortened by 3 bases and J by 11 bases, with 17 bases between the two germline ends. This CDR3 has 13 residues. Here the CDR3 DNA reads TGTGCCAGCAGCGCGGCCGGGCCAGGGGTGGCTTTCTTT. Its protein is CASSAAGPGVAFF.

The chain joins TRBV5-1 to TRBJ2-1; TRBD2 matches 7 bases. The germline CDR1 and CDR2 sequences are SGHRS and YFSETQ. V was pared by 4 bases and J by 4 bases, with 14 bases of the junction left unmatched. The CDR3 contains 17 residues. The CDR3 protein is CASSPRSGDQLYNEQFF. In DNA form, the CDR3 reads TGCGCCAGCAGCCCCAGAAGCGGGGACCAGCTTTACAATGAGCAGTTCTTC.

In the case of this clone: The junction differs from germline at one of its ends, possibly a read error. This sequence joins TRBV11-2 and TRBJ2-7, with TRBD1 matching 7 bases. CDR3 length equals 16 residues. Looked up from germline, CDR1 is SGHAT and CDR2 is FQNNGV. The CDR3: CVSSESTGLAPYEQYF. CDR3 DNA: TGTGTCAGCAGCGAGTCGACAGGGCTGGCTCCCTACGAGCAGTACTTC.

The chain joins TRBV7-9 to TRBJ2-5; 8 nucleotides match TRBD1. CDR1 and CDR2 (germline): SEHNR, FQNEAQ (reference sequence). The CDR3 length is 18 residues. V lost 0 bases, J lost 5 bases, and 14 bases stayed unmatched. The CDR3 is CASSLAGGGQGGSETQYF. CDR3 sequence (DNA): TGTGCCAGCAGCTTAGCGGGGGGAGGACAGGGCGGATCGGAGACCCAGTACTTC.

CDR3 region: CASSHNQPQHF. CDR3 in DNA: TGTGCCAGCAGCCATAATCAGCCCCAGCATTTT. The rearrangement joins TRBV28 to TRBJ1-5; no definite D call. V lost 6 bases, J lost 4 bases, and 4 bases lay in between. Germline CDR1 and CDR2: MDHEN and SYDVKM. This CDR3 comprises 11 residues.

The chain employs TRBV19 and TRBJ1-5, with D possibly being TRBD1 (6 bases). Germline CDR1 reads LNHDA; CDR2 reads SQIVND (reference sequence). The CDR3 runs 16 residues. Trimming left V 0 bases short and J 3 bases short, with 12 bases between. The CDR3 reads CASSIEARGYNQPQHF. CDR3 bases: TGTGCCAGTAGTATAGAAGCCAGGGGTTACAATCAGCCCCAGCATTTT. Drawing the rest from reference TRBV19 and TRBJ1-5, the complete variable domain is DGGITQSPKYLFRKEGQNVTLSCEQNLNHDAMYWYRQDPGQGLRLIYYSQIVNDFQKGDIAEGYSVSREKKESFPLTVTSAQKNPTAFYLCASSIEARGYNQPQHFGDGTRLSIL.

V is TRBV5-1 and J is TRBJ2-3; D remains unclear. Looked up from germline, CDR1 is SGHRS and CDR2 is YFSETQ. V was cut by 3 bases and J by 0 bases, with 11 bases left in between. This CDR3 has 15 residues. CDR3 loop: CASSSRPVSTDTQYF. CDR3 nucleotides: TGCGCCAGCAGCTCCCGGCCAGTTAGCACAGATACGCAGTATTTT.

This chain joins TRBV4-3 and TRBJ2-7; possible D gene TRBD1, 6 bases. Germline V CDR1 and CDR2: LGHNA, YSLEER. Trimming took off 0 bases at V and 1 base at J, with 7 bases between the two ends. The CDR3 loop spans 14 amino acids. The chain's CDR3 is CASSQDDRSYEQYF. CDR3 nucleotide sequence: TGCGCCAGCAGCCAAGATGACAGGTCCTACGAGCAGTACTTC.

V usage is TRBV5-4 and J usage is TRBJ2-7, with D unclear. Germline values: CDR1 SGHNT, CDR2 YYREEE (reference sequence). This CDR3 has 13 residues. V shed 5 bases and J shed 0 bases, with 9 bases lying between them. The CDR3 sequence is CASRRESSYEQYF. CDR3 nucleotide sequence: TGTGCCAGCAGACGCGAAAGCTCCTACGAGCAGTACTTC.

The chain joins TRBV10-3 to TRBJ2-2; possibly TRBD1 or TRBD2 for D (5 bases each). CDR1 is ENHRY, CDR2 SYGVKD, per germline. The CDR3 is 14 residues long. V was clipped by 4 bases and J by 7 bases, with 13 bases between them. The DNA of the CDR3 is TGTGCCATCAGTGGCTTTCGGGGCAACGGGGAGCTGTTTTTT. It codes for CAISGFRGNGELFF.

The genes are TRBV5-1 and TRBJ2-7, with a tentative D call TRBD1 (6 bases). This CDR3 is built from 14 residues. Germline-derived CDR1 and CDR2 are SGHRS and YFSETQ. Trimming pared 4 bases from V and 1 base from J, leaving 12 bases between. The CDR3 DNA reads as TGCGCCAGCAGCCCCGGACAGACTTCCTACGAGCAGTACTTC. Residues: CASSPGQTSYEQYF. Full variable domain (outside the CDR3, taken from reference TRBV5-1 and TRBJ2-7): KAGVTQTPRYLIKTRGQQVTLSCSPISGHRSVSWYQQTPGQGLQFLFEYFSETQRNKGNFPGRFSGRQFSNSRSEMNVSTLELGDSALYLCASSPGQTSYEQYFGPGTRLTVT.

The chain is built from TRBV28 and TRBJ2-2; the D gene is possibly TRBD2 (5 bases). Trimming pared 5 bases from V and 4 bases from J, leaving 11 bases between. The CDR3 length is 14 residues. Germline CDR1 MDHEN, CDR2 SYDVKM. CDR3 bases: TGTGCCAGCAGTGTCATGGACTCCACCGGGGAGCTGTTTTTT. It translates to CASSVMDSTGELFF.

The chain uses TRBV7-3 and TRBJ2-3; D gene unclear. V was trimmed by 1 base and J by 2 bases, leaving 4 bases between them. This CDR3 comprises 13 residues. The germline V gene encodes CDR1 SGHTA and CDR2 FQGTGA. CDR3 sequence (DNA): TGTGCCAGCAGCTTAAGGCCCACAGATACGCAGTATTTT. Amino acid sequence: CASSLRPTDTQYF.

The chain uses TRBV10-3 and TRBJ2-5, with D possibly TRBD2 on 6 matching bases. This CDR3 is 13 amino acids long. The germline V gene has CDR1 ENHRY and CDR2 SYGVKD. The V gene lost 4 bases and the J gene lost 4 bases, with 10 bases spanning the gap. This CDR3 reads CAISGHGGETQYF. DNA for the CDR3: TGTGCCATCAGTGGCCACGGGGGAGAGACCCAGTACTTC.

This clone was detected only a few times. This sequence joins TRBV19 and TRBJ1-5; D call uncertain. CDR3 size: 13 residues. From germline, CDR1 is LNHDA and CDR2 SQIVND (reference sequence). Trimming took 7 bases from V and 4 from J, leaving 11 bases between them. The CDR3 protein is CASKQSGNQPQHF. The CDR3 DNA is TGTGCCAGTAAGCAGAGCGGGAATCAGCCCCAGCATTTT.

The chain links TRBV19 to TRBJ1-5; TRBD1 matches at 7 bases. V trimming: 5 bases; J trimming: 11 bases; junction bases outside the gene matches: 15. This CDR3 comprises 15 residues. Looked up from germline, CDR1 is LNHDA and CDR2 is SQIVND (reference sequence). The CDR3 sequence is CASSAPGQPTLAQHF. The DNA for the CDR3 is TGTGCCAGTAGTGCCCCGGGACAGCCAACTTTGGCCCAGCATTTT.

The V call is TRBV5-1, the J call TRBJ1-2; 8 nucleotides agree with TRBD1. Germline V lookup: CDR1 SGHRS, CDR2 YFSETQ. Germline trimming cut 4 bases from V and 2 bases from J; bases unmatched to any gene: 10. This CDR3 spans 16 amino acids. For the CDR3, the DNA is TGCGCCAGCAGCCCAGAAGGACAGGGTAGGAACTATGGCTACACCTTC. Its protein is CASSPEGQGRNYGYTF.

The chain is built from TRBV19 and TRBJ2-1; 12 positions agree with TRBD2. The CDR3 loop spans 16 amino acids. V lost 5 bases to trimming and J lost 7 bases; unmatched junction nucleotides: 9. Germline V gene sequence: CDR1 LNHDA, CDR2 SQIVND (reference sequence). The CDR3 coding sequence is TGTGCCAGTAGTCCACGACTAGCGGGGGCGTCGAATGAGCAGTTCTTC. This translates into CASSPRLAGASNEQFF.

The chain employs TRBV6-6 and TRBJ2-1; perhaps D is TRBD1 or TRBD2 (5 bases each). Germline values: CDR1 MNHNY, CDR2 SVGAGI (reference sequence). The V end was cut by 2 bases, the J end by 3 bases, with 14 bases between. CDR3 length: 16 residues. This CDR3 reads CASSYGTGTIYNEQFF. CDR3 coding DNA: TGTGCCAGCAGTTACGGAACGGGGACCATCTACAATGAGCAGTTCTTC.

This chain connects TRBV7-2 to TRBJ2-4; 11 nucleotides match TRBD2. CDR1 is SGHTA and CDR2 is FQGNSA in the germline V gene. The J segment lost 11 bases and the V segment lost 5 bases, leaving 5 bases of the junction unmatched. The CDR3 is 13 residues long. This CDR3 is CASSETTSGVQYF. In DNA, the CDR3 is TGTGCCAGCAGCGAAACGACTAGCGGGGTTCAGTACTTC.